This entry lists 8 T cell receptor beta chains sequenced from one sample in a study of technical replicates of blood from a handful of donors. Sequenced by immunoSEQ multiplex PCR; TCRdb stores in-frame clones only, minus some. Of about 59,000 clones in the sample, 93% were seen once. The specimen sequenced was PBMCs. These receptors originate from a human donor in good health. Some clones in this sample may be carry-over from other donors' samples.

The chain combines TRBV4-1 with TRBJ2-3; D might be TRBD2 (7 bases). The CDR3 is 18 amino acids. Trimming cost V 3 bases and J 1 base, with 20 bases left between them. From germline, CDR1 is MGHRA and CDR2 YSYEKL. DNA for the CDR3: TGCGCCAGCAGCCACCCATCTATGGGGGGGCTTGGCACAGATACGCAGTATTTT. Its protein is CASSHPSMGGLGTDTQYF.

The J gene is TRBJ2-5, the V gene TRBV7-9; tentative D call: TRBD1 (6 bases). CDR1 and CDR2 (germline): SEHNR, FQNEAQ (reference sequence). The V and J ends lost 1 base and 6 bases respectively, with 18 bases between them. This CDR3 is 16 amino acids long. CDR3 nucleotide sequence: TGTGCCAGCAGCTTAGATTTGGGAAGGGGGACAAAGACCCAGTACTTC. It translates to CASSLDLGRGTKTQYF.

The chain combines TRBV18 with TRBJ2-7; D might be TRBD1 (5 bases). Deletions cut 6 bases from V and 7 bases from J, with 16 bases between. CDR1 is KGHSH and CDR2 is LQKENI in the germline V gene. This CDR3 has 13 amino acids. The CDR3 sequence: CASSDTGRWEQYF. In DNA form, the CDR3 reads TGTGCCAGCTCGGACACAGGCCGCTGGGAGCAGTACTTC.

This clone appeared a single time. As DNA, the CDR3 is TGCGCCAGCAGCCAAAGGGGGCAATATGGCTACACCTTC. Protein sequence: CASSQRGQYGYTF. The J gene is TRBJ1-2, the V gene TRBV4-1; 7 positions agree with TRBD1. Germline V gene sequence: CDR1 MGHRA, CDR2 YSYEKL. This CDR3 spans 13 amino acids. V dropped 2 bases and J dropped 5; count of bases not matched to a gene: 2.

V is TRBV6-5 and J is TRBJ1-5; D unresolved. V shed 7 bases and J shed 7 bases, with 11 bases lying between them. The CDR3 covers 12 residues. CDR1 and CDR2 from the germline V gene are MNHEY and SVGAGI. CDR3 DNA: TGTGCCAGCACCAACCCCGGGCAGCCCCAGCATTTT. Protein product: CASTNPGQPQHF.

CDR3 protein: CASSAGGRTNSPLHF. CDR3 DNA: TGTGCCAGCAGTGCAGGGGGTAGGACGAATTCACCCCTCCACTTT. The chain joins TRBV6-1 to TRBJ1-6, with 7 nucleotides matching TRBD1. The CDR3 sequence is 15 residues long. The ends lost 4 bases at V and 7 bases at J; junction bases unmatched: 7. Germline V gene lookup returns CDR1 MNHNS and CDR2 SASEGT.

The chain combines TRBV28 with TRBJ1-2; 11 bases are shared with TRBD1. Germline assignment: CDR1 MDHEN and CDR2 SYDVKM. This CDR3 contains 16 residues. V lost 7 bases and J lost 7; bases outside the gene matches: 14. CDR3 protein: CASTSPGRTGGFGYTF. For the CDR3, the DNA is TGTGCCAGCACCTCCCCTGGGAGGACAGGGGGCTTTGGCTACACCTTC.

The chain joins TRBV7-2 to TRBJ2-4; 11 bases are a match to TRBD2. CDR1 and CDR2 (germline): SGHTA, FQGNSA. This CDR3 spans 14 amino acids. Trimming removed 5 bases from V and 9 bases from J; junction bases left unmatched: 6. This chain's CDR3 is CASSRSGRAFIQYF. The CDR3 DNA reads as TGTGCCAGCAGCCGTAGCGGGAGGGCCTTCATTCAGTACTTC. Based on the CDR3 plus reference TRBV7-2 and TRBJ2-4, the full variable domain is GAGVSQSPSNKVTEKGKDVELRCDPISGHTALYWYRQSLGQGLEFLIYFQGNSAPDKSGLPSDRFSAERTGGSVSTLTIQRTQQEDSAVYLCASSRSGRAFIQYFGAGTRLSVL.